This T cell receptor beta chain is drawn from a study of blood T cell repertoires in COVID-19. Looking at the study overall: The study drew acute and convalescent COVID-19 samples from the United States, Italy and Spain. From T cells, B-cell-depleted T cells, or PBMCs came the material, which was cDNA or gDNA.

The authors' processing: Amplification with reference gene primers provided the estimates of nucleated cell counts. Sequencing was performed with immunoSEQ multiplex PCR; in TCRdb, only in-frame clones are kept and a portion is missing. The V and J calls and clone size were taken over from that table, and D and trimming were inferred from the DNA. This sample has approximately 130,000 clones, with more than 80% found just once. V dropped 2 bases and J dropped 3 bases, with 14 bases sitting between them. CDR3 size: 15 residues. CDR1 and CDR2 from the germline V gene are LGHNA and YSLEER. The receptor's source is a human donor in a cohort sampled during active COVID-19. The sample comprised peripheral blood. The chain employs TRBV4-3 and TRBJ2-7; perhaps TRBD1 as D (6 bases). CDR3 loop: CASSQHTGHNYEQYF. CDR3 nucleotides: TGCGCCAGCAGCCAACACACGGGACACAACTACGAGCAGTACTTC.